This T cell receptor beta chain was identified during a study of beta chain features in type 1 diabetes. As every portion of the isolated RNA was reverse transcribed, the sequencing read expressed TCRB transcripts. TCRdb's copy holds only in-frame clones and misses some; the assay was immunoSEQ multiplex PCR. Of 300,000 to 350,000 clones listed, less than 10% are singletons. There are 13 residues in the CDR3. V was cut by 5 bases and J by 7 bases, with 14 bases left in between. Per the germline V gene, CDR1 is MNHNY and CDR2 is SVGAGI (reference sequence). The sequence was obtained from a woman between 18 and 30 years old in good health. This chain links TRBV6-6 with TRBJ2-5; D uncertain. The sequenced material came from central memory CD4+ T cells from blood. The DNA of the CDR3 is TGTGCCAGCAGTCCTTCAAATGAGTGGACCCAGTACTTC. This translates into CASSPSNEWTQYF.